This T cell receptor (beta chain) was documented in a study of T-cell reconstitution after alpha-beta-depleted transplantation in children. Researchers prepared the TCRbeta library using unique molecular identifiers, the study reports. From the PCR reads, TCRdb called clonotypes with MiXCR, one entry per CDR3 protein. Of approximately 1,000,000 distinct CDR3 sequences listed, around 30% are singletons. The CDR3 extends over 15 amino acids. Germline V gives CDR1 MNHNS, CDR2 SASEGT. V lost 6 bases to trimming and J lost 1 base, with 10 bases between them. This clonotype was obtained from a boy younger than two who had a stem cell transplant for SCID, so the T cells may come from the graft donor. The specimen was PBMCs, mostly from graft donor cells, collected 360 days after TCRalphabeta/CD19-depleted stem cell transplant. The genes are TRBV6-1 and TRBJ2-6, with D maybe TRBD1 (5 bases). In DNA form, the CDR3 reads TGTGCCAGCAGCCGACAGATTTCTGGGGCCAACGTCCTGACTTTC. Its translation: CASSRQISGANVLTF.